This T cell receptor (beta chain) derives from a study of Graves' ophthalmopathy and Graves' hyperthyroidism. Study observations and caveats: As the model predicted ophthalmopathy progression, it achieved a sensitivity of 70.59% and a specificity of more than 72%.

This clonotype has more than one count but fewer than ten. What it recognizes is unknown. This clone may be a read error of a much larger clone one base away. Germline CDR1 is SGHVS and CDR2 is FQNEAQ. V lost 5 bases, J lost 7 bases, and 12 bases lay in between. The CDR3 has 12 residues. Amplification targeted the TCR beta CDR3 regions, with RNA transcripts as the source material. An opening RT-PCR round employed HTBI primers and preceded a second-round multiplex PCR. TCRdb analysed the multiplex PCR reads with MiXCR anew, one entry per CDR3 protein. The sample records roughly 700,000 distinct CDR3 sequences, roughly two fifths being singletons. If patients had other autoimmune diseases, uncontrolled infections, pregnancy or lactation, they were excluded.

The chain is built from TRBV7-8 and TRBJ2-7; perhaps TRBD1 as D (6 bases). The clonotype comes from an adult man with Graves' ophthalmopathy. The specimen sequenced was peripheral blood. This CDR3 reads CASSHDRGEQYF. In DNA, the CDR3 is TGTGCCAGCAGCCACGATAGGGGGGAGCAGTACTTC.